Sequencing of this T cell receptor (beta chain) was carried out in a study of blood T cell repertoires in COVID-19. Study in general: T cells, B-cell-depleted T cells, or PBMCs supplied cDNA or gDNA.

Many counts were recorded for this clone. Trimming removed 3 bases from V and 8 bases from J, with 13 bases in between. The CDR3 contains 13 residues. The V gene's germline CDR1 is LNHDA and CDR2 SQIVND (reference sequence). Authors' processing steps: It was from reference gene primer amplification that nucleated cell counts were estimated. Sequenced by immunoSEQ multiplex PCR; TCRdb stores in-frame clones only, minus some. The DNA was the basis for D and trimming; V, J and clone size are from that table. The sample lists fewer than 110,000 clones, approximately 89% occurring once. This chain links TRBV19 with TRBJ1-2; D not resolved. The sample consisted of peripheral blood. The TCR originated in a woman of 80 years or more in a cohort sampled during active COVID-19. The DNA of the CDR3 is TGTGCCAGTAGTATCATGCAGGCGACCGGCTACACCTTC. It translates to CASSIMQATGYTF.